The text below deals with one T cell receptor beta chain. Its cognate antigen has yet to be identified. No base qualities exist here, and no much larger clone lies one base off it. Ends trimmed: V by 1 base, J by 0 bases; bases unmatched to a gene: 3. CDR1 and CDR2 are read off the germline V gene (reference sequence) as GTSNPN and SVGIG. The CDR3 spans 15 residues, from the cysteine through the phenylalanine. Only CDR3 DNA is held: 45 bases, read in frame from base 1. Library method: the immunoSEQ multiplex PCR assay. For the multiplex PCR, a mixture combining 60 forward primers for TCR Vbeta segments and 13 reverse primers for TCR Jbeta segments was used. Amplification of the CDR3 region of rearranged TCR beta genes was performed with a multiplex PCR assay on genomic DNA. The Illumina HiSeq System was used to sequence the amplified TCR beta libraries as 87-base-pair reads. Regarding the original processing steps: Across the roughly 640 repertoires, a later analysis counted some 81 million unique TCR beta chains, around 11 million of which were shared by at least two donors. A nearest-neighbor algorithm error-corrected the raw reads and collapsed the reads into unique sequences, merging closely related sequences to remove PCR and sequencing errors. Alignment of CDR3 sequences to IMGT reference sequences was used to assign V, D and J gene segments. For a sequence to be retained, a match of at least six nucleotides was required to both a V gene segment and a J gene segment. Rearrangements were classified as productive when the CDR3 lacked stop codons and remained in frame with V and J, and all other rearrangements were classified as non-productive. CDR3 was defined according to IMGT convention as the region running from the second conserved V-encoded cysteine to the conserved J-encoded phenylalanine. In an earlier analysis of 587 of the donors, sequences lacking an unambiguous match to a single V gene segment were excluded. In an earlier analysis of 587 of the donors, V segments were called functional above 56.7% productive rearrangements and were called segregating when the between-donor standard deviation exceeded 5%. A statistical classification framework was built to diagnose cytomegalovirus status from the catalog of TCR beta chain sequences. A later analysis assigned V and J genes by comparing TCR nucleotide sequences with IMGT/GENE-DB human TR gene sequences. A later analysis assigned CDR3 sequences and most-parsimonious VDJ recombination scenarios with the TCRdist pipeline. In a later analysis, each TCR beta chain was defined by its CDR3 amino acid sequence together with its V-gene family, and reads without a unique V-gene family were excluded. In a later analysis, a few hundred highly shared, low-generation-probability nucleotide sequences were removed to address suspected cross-contamination and a sequencing artifact. In a later analysis, a clonal expansion index was calculated for each public chain from normalized within-repertoire ranks of inferred template counts. In a later analysis, generation probabilities were computed using a VDJ recombination model fitted to out-of-frame rearrangements, and the results were checked against IGoR. Hypergeometric tests were used in a later analysis to score TCR-TCR, TCR-HLA and TCR-CMV co-occurrence, with a repertoire-size bias correction applied to the TCR pairs. A later analysis estimated false discovery rates by permuting HLA or CMV assignments 20 times. In a later analysis, co-occurring TCRs were grouped using DBSCAN, with TCRdist sequence similarity added in when clustering inside HLA-allele-positive subsets. Co-occurrence clustering excluded repertoires with fewer than 30,000 or more than 120,000 public chains, plus five with anomalous nucleotide sharing. TCRdb took this table from immuneACCESS and kept in-frame rearrangements with V and J called. Such tables lack part of the clones; where checked against another copy, unresolved V genes explain under half of the gap, and the rest is unexplained. Clonal size and the V and J genes are those of that table, whereas D and trimming came from the DNA. The sample table records more than 130,000 clones; roughly 75% of these occur just once. Around 6.8% of the sample rests with the top ten.

This specimen belongs to a study of cytomegalovirus exposure and HLA in healthy donors (dated by TCRdb to 2016 to 2017). A note on the overall study: According to an earlier analysis of around 600 of the donors, about 179 million T cells yielded 90 million to 130 million unique TCR beta sequences and approximately 300 Gb of sequence data. Genome-wide SNP genotypes for about 65% of the roughly 670 donors were used in a later genetic analysis, which treated that subset as a discovery cohort. Besides the first cohort of roughly 700 subjects, a separate validation cohort made up of 90 to 150 different subjects was used. On average, 235,054 unique TCR beta nucleotide sequences were sequenced per donor among a few hundred genotyped donors of the cohort, with roughly a sixth of those sequences being non-productive. Of the roughly 400 genotyped donors, roughly 76% were placed in the genetic ancestry cluster associated with self-reported Caucasian donors. A later analysis re-analyzed previously published TCR beta repertoires from 666 donors and added high-resolution HLA genotyping to study TCR occurrence patterns. Because of strong linkage in the cohort, four to six DR-DQ haplotypes were treated as single units for association and clustering. The study aimed to test whether cataloging public T cell receptors could reveal signatures of past pathogen exposure. To predict cytomegalovirus infection status, the study brought together high-throughput TCR immunosequencing, statistical association of individual TCRs with disease status, and machine learning. An earlier analysis of 587 of the donors used high-throughput TCR beta sequencing to judge whether each TCR beta V gene segment behaved as functional or pseudogenic. All discovery cohort repertoires had been generated using a single sequencing platform. Both class I and class II loci were covered by HLA typing, at four-digit resolution. Typing coverage differed by locus: A, B, C, DRB1 and DQB1 were typed in roughly 620-630 donors, DQA1 in 522, DPA1 in around 600, and DPB1 in 472. Rather than drawing on any new phenotypic data, the later analysis identified candidate immune exposures from TCR beta sequences and the way those sequences occurred across donors. The study used immunosequencing to profile the T cell repertoires of more than 650 subjects and linked those repertoires to cytomegalovirus serostatus. Donor age, sex, ethnicity and CMV serostatus were compiled together with the repertoire data. An early release covering more than 500 HLA-typed donors comprised about 320 gigabases of sequencing data and around 80 million unique TCR sequences. Study-level results and caveats: The cohort was sequenced for TCR beta chains only, and without alpha or paired-chain data the features that could be detected were limited. Because HLA typing was unavailable for some donors at each locus, only the typed subset was used in association tests. Roughly uniform sequencing depth across donors was assumed in presence/absence analyses, although this assumption may not hold. Some IMGT-functional V segments, including TRBV6-2 and TRBV6-3, could not be distinguished by the 87-base-pair reads and were therefore excluded. A further reported finding was that TCR beta sequences accurately predicted the HLA-A and HLA-B alleles for most subjects in the first cohort. Compared with equally common non-associated chains, HLA-associated TCR beta chains in a later analysis were more clonally expanded and had lower generation probabilities. According to a later analysis, most CMV-associated TCR beta chains appeared to be HLA-restricted, and the HLA associations seemed to be driven largely by CMV exposure. A group of highly shared sequence variants was considered likely to be a technical artifact of the sequencing pipeline. The classifier was reported to diagnose cytomegalovirus status with high specificity and sensitivity in both the original and validation cohorts. Linkage disequilibrium might explain the correlated functional status among segregating V segments, but an unknown experimental factor could not be ruled out. According to the authors, the approach could potentially be generalized to other disease states and immunological phenotypes. At a false discovery rate of 0.05, a later analysis linked roughly 17,000 TCR beta sequences to specific HLA alleles. Assigning TCR associations to individual alleles was difficult when HLA alleles, especially DR and DQ, strongly co-occurred. A later analysis found that TCR association rates varied across HLA loci, with DRB1 alleles showing the most associated TCRs and HLA-C alleles the fewest. Because counts were too low, seventeen rarely observed V segments, including chromosome 9 orphons, were left out of the earlier analysis of a few hundred of the donors. V-gene and J-gene trimming of TCR beta chains was associated with a missense DCLRE1C variant in a later genetic analysis, and the association was replicated in an independent cohort. A later genetic analysis reported fewer N-insertions in productive TCRs among donors in an Asian-associated ancestry cluster than the approximately 700-donor mean. In the study, 150 to 200 TCR beta chains were listed as associated with cytomegalovirus. While some public TCRs were present in many individuals, most TCR sequences turned up only very rarely across donors. Three of the identified cytomegalovirus-associated TCR beta chains were confirmed in vitro to be specific for cytomegalovirus antigens. According to a later analysis, parvovirus B19, influenza, CMV and Epstein-Barr virus appeared linked to several top co-occurrence clusters. CMV serostatus was the only immune exposure information available for the cohort. Broadly in line with IMGT annotations, most TCR beta V segments showed up in productive rearrangements about 87% or about 30% of the time in an earlier analysis of 587 of the donors.

The cohort consisted of 666 healthy bone marrow donors. Cohort members were all nominally healthy when sampled, although unrecorded immune exposures were likely present. The donor was CMV seropositive and was included in the group of 250 to 300 seropositive cohort members. Each donor provided a peripheral blood sample, and peripheral blood mononuclear cells were used for TCR beta sequencing. The Qiagen DNeasy Blood Extraction Kit was used to extract genomic DNA from the blood cell samples. Recombination joined TRBV30 with TRBJ1-3; the junction holds 7 bases that match TRBD1. Sequencing was performed on PBMCs. This TCR was recovered from a man aged 35-49 years in good health and CMV-seropositive. The nucleotide sequence reads TGTGCCTGGAGTGGGGACAGCCACTCTGGAAACACCATATATTTT. It translates as CAWSGDSHSGNTIYF.